This TCR beta chain was documented in a study of blood T cell repertoires in COVID-19. At the level of the study: Samples of COVID-19 (acute and convalescent) were obtained from the United States, Italy and Spain. T cells, B-cell-depleted T cells, or PBMCs supplied cDNA or gDNA.

Original analysis: Researchers report that nucleated cell counts were estimated from reference gene primer amplification. This table comes from immunoSEQ multiplex PCR, and its TCRdb copy is limited to in-frame clones, with some not included. D and trimming were read from the DNA, whereas the V and J calls and clone size are those reported in that table. The sample includes about 81,000 clones, just over 85% seen only once; the top ten take roughly 4.8%. Germline V gene data show CDR1 as MNHEY and CDR2 as SVGEGT. This CDR3 is built from 16 residues. The ends lost 5 bases at V and 1 base at J; junction bases unmatched: 11.

Sequencing was carried out using peripheral blood. The sequence derives from a woman aged 80 or older with acute or convalescent COVID-19. The rearrangement joins TRBV6-2 or TRBV6-3 to TRBJ2-7; 7 bases match TRBD2. CDR3 coding DNA: TGTGCCAGCAGTCAACACTGGGGCGGGGGATCCTACGAGCAGTACTTC. It translates to CASSQHWGGGSYEQYF.